This TCR beta chain is drawn from a study of tumor-infiltrating lymphocytes in primary liver carcinoma. Overall study context: Patients had primary liver carcinoma treated by surgical resection. Among the tumors, stages were T1-T3 N0M0 and sizes roughly 4 to 10 cm.

This clonotype was seen repeatedly, ten times or more. RNA was extracted from whole blood without cell sorting, alongside germline DNA. The germline CDR1 and CDR2 sequences are SGHAT and FQNNGV. The CDR3 runs 13 residues. V shed 4 bases and J shed 3 bases, with 9 bases lying between them. From around 0.5 ug total RNA, TCR beta cDNA was generated with a primer in the constant region. Three nested multiplex PCR rounds of slightly modified ARM-PCR generated TCR beta libraries. Rounds one and two of PCR, each of 10 to 11 cycles, were primed with TRBV1-TRBV30 forward primers and a C-beta reverse primer. TCRdb reanalysed the multiplex PCR reads using MiXCR and keeps one entry per CDR3 protein. Among just over 300,000 distinct CDR3 sequences listed, 50% to 75% were seen once.

This TCR was recovered from a woman in her 30s with primary liver carcinoma and hepatitis B virus infection. The specimen sequenced was peripheral blood. The chain is built from TRBV11-2 and TRBJ1-1; weak D call: TRBD1 (5 bases). CDR3 sequence reads: CASSSARDTEAFF. The CDR3 DNA is TGTGCCAGCAGCTCAGCCAGGGACACTGAAGCTTTCTTT.